This record concerns one TCR beta chain sequence. Per germline, CDR1 MGHRA and CDR2 YSYEKL. The CDR3 extends over 15 amino acids. Trimming removed 0 bases at V and 1 base at J, with 8 bases between. This sample was taken from a study of blood T cell repertoires in COVID-19. Only in-frame clones appear in the TCRdb table, and some are missing; sequencing was by immunoSEQ multiplex PCR. This table has approximately 400,000 clones, over 75% appearing once. Sequencing used PBMCs or T cells enriched from blood (not recorded which). The V call is TRBV4-1, the J call TRBJ2-3, with D perhaps TRBD2 (6 bases). The sequence derives from a man younger than 45 who had recovered from COVID-19. The CDR3 sequence: CASSQDPGGTDTQYF. CDR3 DNA sequence: TGCGCCAGCAGCCAAGATCCGGGGGGCACAGATACGCAGTATTTT.